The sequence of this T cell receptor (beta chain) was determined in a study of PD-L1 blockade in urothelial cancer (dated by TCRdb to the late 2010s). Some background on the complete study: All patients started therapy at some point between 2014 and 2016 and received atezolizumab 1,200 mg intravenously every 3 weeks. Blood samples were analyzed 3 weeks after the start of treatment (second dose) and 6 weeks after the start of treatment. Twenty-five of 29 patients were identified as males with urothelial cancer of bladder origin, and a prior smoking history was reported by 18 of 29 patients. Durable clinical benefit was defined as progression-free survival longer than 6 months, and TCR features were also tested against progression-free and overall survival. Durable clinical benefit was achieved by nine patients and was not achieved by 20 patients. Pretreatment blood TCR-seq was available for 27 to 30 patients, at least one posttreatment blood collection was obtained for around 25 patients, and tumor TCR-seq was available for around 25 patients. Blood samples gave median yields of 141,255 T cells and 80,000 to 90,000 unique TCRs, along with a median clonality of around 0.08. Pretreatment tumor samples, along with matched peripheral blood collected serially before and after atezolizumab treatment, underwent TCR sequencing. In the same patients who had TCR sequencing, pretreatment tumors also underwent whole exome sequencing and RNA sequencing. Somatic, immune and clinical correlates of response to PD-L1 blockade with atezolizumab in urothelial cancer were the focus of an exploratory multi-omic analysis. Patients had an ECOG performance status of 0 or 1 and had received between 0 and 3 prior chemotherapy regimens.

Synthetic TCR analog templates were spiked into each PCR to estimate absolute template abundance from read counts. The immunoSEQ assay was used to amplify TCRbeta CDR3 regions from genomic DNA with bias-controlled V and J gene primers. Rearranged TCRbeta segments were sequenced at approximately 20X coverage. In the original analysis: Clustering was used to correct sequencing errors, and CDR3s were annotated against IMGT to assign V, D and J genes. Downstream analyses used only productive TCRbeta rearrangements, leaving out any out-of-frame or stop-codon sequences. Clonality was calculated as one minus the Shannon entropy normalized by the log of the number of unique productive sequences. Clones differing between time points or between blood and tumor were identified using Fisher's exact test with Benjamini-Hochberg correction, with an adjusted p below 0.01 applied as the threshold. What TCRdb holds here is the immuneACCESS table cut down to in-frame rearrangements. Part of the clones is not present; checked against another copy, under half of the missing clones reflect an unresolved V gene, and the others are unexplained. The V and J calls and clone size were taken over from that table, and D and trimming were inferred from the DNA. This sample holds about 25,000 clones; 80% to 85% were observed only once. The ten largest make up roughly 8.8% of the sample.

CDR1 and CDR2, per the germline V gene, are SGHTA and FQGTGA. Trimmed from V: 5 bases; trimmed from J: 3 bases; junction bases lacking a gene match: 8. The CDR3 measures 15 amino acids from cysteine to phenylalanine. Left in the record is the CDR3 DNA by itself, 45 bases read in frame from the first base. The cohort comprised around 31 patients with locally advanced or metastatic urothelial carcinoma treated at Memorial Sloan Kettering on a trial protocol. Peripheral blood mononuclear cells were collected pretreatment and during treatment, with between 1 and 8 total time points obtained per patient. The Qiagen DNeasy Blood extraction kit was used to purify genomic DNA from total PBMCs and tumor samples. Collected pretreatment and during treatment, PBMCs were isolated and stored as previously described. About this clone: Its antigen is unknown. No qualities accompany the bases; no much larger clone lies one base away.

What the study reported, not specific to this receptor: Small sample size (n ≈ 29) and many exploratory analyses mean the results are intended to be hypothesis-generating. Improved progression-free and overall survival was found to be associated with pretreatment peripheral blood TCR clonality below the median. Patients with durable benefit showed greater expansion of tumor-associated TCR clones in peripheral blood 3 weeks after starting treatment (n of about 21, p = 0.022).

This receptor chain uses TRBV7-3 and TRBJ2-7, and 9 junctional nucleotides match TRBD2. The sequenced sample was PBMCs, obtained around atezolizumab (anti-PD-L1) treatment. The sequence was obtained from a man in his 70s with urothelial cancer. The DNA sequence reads TGTGCCAGCAGCCCCACCGGGACTAGCAGCTACGAGCAGTACTTC. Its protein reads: CASSPTGTSSYEQYF.